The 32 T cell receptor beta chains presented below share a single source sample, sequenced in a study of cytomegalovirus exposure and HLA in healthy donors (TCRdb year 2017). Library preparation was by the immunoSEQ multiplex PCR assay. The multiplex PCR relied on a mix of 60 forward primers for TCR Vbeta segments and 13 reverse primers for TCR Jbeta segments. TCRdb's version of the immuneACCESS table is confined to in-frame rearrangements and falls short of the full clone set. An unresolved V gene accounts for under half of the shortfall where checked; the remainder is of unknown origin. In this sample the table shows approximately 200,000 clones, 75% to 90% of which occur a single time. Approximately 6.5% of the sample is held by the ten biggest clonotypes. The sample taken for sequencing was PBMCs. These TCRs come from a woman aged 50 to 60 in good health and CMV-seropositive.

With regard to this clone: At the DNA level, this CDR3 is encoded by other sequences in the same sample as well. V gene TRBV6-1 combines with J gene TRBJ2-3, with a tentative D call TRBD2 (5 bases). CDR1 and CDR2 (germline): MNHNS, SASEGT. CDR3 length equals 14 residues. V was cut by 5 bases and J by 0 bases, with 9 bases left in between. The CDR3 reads CASSSGSSTDTQYF. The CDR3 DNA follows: TGTGCCAGCAGTAGCGGATCTAGCACAGATACGCAGTATTTT.

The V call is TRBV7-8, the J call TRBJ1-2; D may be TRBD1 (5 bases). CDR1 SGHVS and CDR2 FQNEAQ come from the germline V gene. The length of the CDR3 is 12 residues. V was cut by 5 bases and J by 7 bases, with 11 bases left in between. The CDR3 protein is CASSQWGGGYTF. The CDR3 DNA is TGTGCCAGCAGCCAATGGGGGGGTGGCTACACCTTC.

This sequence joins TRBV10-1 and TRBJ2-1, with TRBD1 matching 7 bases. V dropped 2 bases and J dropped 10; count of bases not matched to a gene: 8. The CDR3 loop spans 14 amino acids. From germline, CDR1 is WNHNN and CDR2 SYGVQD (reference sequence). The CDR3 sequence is CASSEGGQWDEQFF. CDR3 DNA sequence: TGCGCCAGCAGTGAGGGGGGACAGTGGGACGAGCAGTTCTTC.

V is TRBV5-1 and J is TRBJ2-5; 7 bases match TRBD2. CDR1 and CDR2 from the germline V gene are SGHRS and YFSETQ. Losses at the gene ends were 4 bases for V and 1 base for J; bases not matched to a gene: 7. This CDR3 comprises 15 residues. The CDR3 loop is CASSHSLAIQETQYF. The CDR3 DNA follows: TGCGCCAGCAGCCATTCACTAGCGATCCAAGAGACCCAGTACTTC.

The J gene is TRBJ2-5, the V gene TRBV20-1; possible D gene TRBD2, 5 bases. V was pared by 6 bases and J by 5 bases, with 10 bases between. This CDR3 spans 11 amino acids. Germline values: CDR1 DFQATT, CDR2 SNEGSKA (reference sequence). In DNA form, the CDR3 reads TGCAGTGCCCGGGAACTCGAGACCCAGTACTTC. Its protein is CSARELETQYF.

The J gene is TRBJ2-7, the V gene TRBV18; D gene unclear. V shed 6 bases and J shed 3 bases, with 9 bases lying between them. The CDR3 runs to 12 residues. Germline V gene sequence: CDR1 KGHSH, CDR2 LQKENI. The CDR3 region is CASSQDIYEQYF. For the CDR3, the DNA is TGTGCCAGCTCTCAAGACATCTACGAGCAGTACTTC.

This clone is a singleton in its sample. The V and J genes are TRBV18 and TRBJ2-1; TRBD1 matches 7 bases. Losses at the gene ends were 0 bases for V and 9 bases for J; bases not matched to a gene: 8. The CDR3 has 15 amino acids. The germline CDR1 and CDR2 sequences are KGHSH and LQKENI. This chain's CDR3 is CASSPPTGVRSEQFF. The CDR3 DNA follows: TGTGCCAGCTCACCACCAACAGGGGTGAGGAGTGAGCAGTTCTTC.

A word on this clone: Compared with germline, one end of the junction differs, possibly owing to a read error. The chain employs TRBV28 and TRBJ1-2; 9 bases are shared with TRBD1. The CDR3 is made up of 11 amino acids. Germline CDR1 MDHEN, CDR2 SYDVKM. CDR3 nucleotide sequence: TGTGCCAGCAGTTTGGACAGGGGATTGTTCTTC. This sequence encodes CASSLDRGLFF.

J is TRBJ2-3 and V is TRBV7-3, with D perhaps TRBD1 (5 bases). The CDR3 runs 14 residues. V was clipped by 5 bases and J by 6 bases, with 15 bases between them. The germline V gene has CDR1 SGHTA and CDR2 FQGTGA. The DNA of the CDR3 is TGTGCCAGCAGCCAAGGCCCAGGGTCGGATACGCAGTATTTT. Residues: CASSQGPGSDTQYF.

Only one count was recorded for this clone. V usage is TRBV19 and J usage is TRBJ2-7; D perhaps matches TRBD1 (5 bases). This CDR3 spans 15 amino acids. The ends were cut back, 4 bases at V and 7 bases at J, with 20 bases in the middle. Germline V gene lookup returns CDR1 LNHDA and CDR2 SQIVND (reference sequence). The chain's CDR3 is CASSTRQPFGGEQYF. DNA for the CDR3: TGTGCCAGTAGTACCAGACAGCCTTTTGGTGGAGAGCAGTACTTC.

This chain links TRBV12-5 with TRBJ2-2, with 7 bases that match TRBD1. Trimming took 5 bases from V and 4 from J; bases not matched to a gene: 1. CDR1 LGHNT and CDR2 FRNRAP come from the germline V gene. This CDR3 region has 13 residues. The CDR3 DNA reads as TGTGCTAGTGGTAGGGACAGCACCGGGGAGCTGTTTTTT. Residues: CASGRDSTGELFF.

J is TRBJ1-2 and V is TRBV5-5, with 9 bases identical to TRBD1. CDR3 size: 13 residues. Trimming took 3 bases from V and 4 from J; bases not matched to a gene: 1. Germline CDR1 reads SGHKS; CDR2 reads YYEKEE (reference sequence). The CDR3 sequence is CASSSGQGYGYTF. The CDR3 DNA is TGTGCCAGCAGCTCGGGACAGGGCTATGGCTACACCTTC.

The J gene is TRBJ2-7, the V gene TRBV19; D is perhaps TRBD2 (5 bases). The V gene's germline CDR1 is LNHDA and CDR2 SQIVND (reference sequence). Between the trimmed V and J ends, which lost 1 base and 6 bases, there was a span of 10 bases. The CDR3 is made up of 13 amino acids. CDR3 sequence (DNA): TGTGCCAGTAGTATAGCCGGGGAAGGCGAGCAGTACTTC. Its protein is CASSIAGEGEQYF.

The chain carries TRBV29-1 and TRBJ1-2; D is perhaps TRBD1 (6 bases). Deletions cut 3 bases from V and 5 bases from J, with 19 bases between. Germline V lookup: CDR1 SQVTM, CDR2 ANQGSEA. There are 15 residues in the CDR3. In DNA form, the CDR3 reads TGCAGCGTTGATCGTATTAGTGCGGGGGCTTATGGCTACACCTTC. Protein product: CSVDRISAGAYGYTF.

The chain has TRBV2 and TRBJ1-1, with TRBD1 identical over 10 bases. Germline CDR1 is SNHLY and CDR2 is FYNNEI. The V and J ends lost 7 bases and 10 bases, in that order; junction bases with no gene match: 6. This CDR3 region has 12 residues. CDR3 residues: CASNFGQGVAFF. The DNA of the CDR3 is TGTGCCAGCAACTTTGGACAGGGGGTAGCTTTCTTT.

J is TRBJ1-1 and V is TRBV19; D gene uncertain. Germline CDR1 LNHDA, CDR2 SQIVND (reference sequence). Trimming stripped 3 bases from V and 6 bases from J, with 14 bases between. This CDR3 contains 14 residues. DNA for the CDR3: TGTGCCAGTAGTATGGGAGGGTCGTTCGCTGAAGCTTTCTTT. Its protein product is CASSMGGSFAEAFF.

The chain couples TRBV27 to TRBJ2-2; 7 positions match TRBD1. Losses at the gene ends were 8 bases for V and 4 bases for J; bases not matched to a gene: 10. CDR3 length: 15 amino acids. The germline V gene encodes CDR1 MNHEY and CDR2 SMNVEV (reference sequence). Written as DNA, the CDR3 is TGTGCCAGCGCTGGGGACAGTAGCCTCACCGGGGAGCTGTTTTTT. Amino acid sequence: CASAGDSSLTGELFF.

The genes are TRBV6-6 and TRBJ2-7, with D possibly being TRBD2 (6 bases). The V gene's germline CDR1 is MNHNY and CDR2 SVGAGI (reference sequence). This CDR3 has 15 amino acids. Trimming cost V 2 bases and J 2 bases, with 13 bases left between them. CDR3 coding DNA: TGTGCCAGCAGTTACGGAGCGGGTCAAACCTACGAGCAGTACTTC. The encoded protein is CASSYGAGQTYEQYF.

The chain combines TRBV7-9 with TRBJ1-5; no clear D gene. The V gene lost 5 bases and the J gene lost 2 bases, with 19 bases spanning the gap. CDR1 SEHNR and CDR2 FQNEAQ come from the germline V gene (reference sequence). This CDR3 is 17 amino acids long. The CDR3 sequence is CASSTNEGGLGNQPQHF. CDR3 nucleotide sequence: TGTGCCAGCAGCACCAATGAGGGAGGGTTAGGCAATCAGCCCCAGCATTTT.

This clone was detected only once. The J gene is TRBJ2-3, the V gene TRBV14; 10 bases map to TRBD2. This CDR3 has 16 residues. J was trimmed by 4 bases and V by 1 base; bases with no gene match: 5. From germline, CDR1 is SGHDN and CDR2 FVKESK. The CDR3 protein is CASSQARLAGADTQYF. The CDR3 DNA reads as TGTGCCAGCAGCCAAGCTCGGCTAGCGGGAGCAGATACGCAGTATTTT.

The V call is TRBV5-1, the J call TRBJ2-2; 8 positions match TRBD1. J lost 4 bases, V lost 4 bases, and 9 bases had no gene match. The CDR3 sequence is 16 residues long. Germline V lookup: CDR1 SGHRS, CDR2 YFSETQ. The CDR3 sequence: CASSQGQGRATGELFF. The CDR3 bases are TGCGCCAGCAGCCAAGGACAGGGACGGGCCACCGGGGAGCTGTTTTTT.

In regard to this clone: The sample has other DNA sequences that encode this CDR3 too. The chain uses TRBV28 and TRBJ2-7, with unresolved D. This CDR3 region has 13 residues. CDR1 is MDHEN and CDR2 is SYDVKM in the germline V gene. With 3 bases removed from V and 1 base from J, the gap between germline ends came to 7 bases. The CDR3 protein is CASSFPGSYEQYF. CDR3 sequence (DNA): TGTGCCAGCAGTTTTCCCGGGTCCTACGAGCAGTACTTC.

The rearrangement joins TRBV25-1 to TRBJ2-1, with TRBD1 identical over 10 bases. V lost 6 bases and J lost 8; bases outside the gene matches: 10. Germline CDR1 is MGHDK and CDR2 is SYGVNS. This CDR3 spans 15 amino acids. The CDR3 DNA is TGTGCCAGCAGCCTTAGGGACAGGGGCTTCGATGAGCAGTTCTTC. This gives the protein CASSLRDRGFDEQFF.

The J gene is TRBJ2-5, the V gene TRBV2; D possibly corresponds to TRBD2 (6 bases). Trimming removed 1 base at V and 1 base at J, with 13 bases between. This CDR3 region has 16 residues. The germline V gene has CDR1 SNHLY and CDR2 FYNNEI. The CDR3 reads CASSEEMGLGQETQYF. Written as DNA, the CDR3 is TGTGCCAGCAGTGAAGAGATGGGACTGGGCCAAGAGACCCAGTACTTC.

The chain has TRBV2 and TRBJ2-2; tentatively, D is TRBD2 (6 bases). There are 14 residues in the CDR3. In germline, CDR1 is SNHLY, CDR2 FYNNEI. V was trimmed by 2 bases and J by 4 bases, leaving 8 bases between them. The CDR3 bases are TGTGCCAGCAGTGAAATGGGGGGCACCGGGGAGCTGTTTTTT. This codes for CASSEMGGTGELFF.

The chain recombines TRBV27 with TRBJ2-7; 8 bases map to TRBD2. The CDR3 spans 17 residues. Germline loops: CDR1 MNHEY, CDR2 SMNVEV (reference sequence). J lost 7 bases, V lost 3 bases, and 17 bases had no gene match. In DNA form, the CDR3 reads TGTGCCAGCAGTTTTTCCCCCGGTGGAGCGGGGGTGGGAGAGCAGTACTTC. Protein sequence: CASSFSPGGAGVGEQYF.

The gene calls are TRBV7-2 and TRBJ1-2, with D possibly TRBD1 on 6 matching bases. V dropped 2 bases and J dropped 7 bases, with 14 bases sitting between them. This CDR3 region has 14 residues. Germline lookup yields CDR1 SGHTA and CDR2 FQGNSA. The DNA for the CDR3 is TGTGCCAGCAGCTTATTTCAGGGGCAGGGTGGCTACACCTTC. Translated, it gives CASSLFQGQGGYTF.

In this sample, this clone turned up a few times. CDR3 region: CASSKARVPPRAGGTDTQYF. Written as DNA, the CDR3 is TGTGCCAGCAGCAAAGCTAGGGTCCCCCCCCGAGCGGGAGGCACAGATACGCAGTATTTT. The chain is built from TRBV21-1 and TRBJ2-3; the table calls TRBD2, which could not be checked here. TRBV21-1 represents a pseudogene. This CDR3 comprises 20 residues.

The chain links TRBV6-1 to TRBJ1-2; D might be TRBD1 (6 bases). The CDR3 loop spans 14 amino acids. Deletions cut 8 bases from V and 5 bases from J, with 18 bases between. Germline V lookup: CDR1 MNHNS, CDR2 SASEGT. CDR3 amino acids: CASGEPGQPYGYTF. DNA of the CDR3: TGTGCCAGCGGGGAGCCGGGACAACCTTATGGCTACACCTTC.

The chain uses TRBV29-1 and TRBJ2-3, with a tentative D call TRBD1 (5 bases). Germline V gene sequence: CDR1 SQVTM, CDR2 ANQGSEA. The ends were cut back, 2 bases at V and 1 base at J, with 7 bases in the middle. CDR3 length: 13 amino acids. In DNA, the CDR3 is TGCAGCGTTGAACAGGGTGGCACAGATACGCAGTATTTT. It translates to CSVEQGGTDTQYF.

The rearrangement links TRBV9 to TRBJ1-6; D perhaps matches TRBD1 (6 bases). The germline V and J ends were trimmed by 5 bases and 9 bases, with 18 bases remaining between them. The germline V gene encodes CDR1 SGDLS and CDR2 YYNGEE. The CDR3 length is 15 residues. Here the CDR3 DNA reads TGTGCCAGCAGTCAAACACAGGGAATTGGTTCACCCCTCCACTTT. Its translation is CASSQTQGIGSPLHF.

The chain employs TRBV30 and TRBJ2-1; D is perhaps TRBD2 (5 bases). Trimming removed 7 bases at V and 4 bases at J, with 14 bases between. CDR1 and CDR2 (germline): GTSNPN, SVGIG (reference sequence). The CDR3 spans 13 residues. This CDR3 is CASASGQYNEQFF. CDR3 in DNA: TGTGCCTCCGCCAGCGGCCAGTACAATGAGCAGTTCTTC. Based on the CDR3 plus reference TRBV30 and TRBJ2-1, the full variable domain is SQTIHQWPATLVQPVGSPLSLECTVEGTSNPNLYWYRQAAGRGLQLLFYSVGIGQISSEVPQNLSASRPQDRQFILSSKKLLLSDSGFYLCASASGQYNEQFFGPGTRLTVL.